The T cell receptor (beta chain) described here comes from a study of cytotoxic CD8 clonotypes in ibrutinib-treated CLL. Study summary: Average yields of about 260,000 productive templates and 75,000 to 100,000 productive rearrangements characterized the samples.

General study points: Private clonotypes, not public ones, expanded at ibrutinib response.

Sequencing used immunoSEQ multiplex PCR; TCRdb keeps in-frame clones, though not all of them. The repertoire has about 150,000 clones, 79% of them found once; the top ten carry roughly 13%. About this clone itself: The antigen is unknown.

The CDR3 is 15 residues long. Trimming shortened V by 5 bases and J by 6 bases, and 18 bases separated the two germline ends. CDR1 SGHNT and CDR2 YYREEE come from the germline V gene (reference sequence). J is TRBJ2-1 and V is TRBV5-4, with a weak D call TRBD2 (6 bases). Sequenced material: PBMCs, taken after 12 months of ibrutinib treatment. The TCR comes from a human donor with chronic lymphocytic leukemia. The CDR3 nucleotides read TGTGCCAGCAGTGAAACCGGGCCCGGGGGCAATGAGCAGTTCTTC. Amino acids: CASSETGPGGNEQFF.